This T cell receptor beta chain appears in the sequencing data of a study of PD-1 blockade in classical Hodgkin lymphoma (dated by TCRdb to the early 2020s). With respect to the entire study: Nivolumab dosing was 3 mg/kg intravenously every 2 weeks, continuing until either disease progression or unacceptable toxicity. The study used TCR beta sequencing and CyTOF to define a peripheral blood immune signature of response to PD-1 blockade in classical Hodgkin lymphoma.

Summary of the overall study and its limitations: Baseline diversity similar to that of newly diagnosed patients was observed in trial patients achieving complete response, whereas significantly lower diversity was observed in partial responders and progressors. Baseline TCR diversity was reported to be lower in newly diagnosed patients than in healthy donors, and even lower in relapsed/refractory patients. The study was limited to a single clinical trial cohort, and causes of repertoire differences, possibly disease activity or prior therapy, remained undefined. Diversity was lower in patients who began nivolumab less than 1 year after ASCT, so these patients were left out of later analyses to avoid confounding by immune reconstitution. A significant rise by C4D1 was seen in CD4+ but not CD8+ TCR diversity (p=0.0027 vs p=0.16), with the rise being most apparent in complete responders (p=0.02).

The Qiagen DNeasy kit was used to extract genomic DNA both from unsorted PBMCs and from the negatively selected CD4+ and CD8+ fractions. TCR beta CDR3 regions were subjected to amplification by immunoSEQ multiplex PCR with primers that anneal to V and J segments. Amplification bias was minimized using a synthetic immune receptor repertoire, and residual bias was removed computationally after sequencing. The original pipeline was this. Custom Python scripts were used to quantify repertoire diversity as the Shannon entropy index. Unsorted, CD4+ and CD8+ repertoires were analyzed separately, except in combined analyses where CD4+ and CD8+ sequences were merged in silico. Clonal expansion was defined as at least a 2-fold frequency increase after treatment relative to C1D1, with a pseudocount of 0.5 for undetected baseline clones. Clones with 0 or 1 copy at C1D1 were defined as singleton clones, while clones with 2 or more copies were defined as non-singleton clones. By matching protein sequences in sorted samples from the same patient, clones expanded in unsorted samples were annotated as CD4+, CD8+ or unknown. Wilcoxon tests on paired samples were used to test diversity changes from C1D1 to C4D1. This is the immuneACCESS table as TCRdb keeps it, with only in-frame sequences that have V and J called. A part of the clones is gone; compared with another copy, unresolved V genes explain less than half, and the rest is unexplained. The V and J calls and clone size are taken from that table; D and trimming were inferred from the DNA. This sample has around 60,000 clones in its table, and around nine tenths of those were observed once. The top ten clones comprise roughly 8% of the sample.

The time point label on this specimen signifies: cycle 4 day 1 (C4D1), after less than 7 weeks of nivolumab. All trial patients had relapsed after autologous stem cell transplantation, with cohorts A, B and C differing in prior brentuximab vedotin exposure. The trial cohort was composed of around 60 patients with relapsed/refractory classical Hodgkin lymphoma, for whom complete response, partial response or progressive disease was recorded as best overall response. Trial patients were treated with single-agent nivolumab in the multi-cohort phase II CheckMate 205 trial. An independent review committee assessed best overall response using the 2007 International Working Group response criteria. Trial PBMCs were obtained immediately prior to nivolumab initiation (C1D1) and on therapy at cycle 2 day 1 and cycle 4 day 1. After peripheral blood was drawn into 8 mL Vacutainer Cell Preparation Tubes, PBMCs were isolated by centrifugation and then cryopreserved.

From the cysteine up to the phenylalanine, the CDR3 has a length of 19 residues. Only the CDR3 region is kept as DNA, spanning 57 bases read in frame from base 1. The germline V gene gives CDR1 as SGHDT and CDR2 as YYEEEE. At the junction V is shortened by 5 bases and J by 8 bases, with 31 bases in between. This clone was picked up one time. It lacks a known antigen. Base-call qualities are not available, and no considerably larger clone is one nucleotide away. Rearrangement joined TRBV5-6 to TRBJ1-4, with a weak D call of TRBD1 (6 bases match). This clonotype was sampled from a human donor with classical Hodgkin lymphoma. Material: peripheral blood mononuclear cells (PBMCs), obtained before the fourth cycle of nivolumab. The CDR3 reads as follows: CASSSVRGTELWGAEKLFF. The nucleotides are TGTGCCAGCAGTTCCGTTCGGGGTACGGAATTATGGGGGGCGGAAAAACTGTTTTTT.